The 18 T cell receptor beta chains below all came from one sample that was sequenced in a study of CD8+CD57+ T cells in acquired aplastic anemia. According to the study, genomic DNA was the template for TCR beta VDJ and CDR3 profiling. MiXCR, applied by TCRdb to the reads, yields one record per CDR3 protein. The top ten hold 46% of the sample, which has 150,000 to 200,000 distinct CDR3 sequences, 64% seen once. The specimen sequenced was sorted CD4+, CD8+, or CD8+CD57+ T cells (not recorded which) from PBMCs. These receptors were taken from a human donor with severe aplastic anemia or a healthy control (not recorded which).

V usage is TRBV15 and J usage is TRBJ1-4; D remains ambiguous. Trimming took 1 base from V and 4 from J, leaving 4 bases between them. There are 13 residues in the CDR3. The germline V gene has CDR1 LNHNV and CDR2 YYDKDF (reference sequence). For the CDR3, the DNA is TGTGCCACCAGCAGAGTGGATAATGAAAAACTGTTTTTT. Translation: CATSRVDNEKLFF.

The table lists this clonotype with a few counts. The chain is built from TRBV5-6 and TRBJ2-3, with a possible D match to TRBD2 (6 bases). This CDR3 region has 17 residues. Germline loops: CDR1 SGHDT, CDR2 YYEEEE. V was pared by 1 base and J by 5 bases, with 20 bases between. CDR3 coding DNA: TGTGCCAGCAGCTTGTTTCTGGCGGGGAAGAGGATAGATACGCAGTATTTT. Translation gives CASSLFLAGKRIDTQYF.

There are a few counts of this clonotype. The chain joins TRBV20-1 to TRBJ1-1; D is possibly TRBD1 (5 bases). The V gene's germline CDR1 is DFQATT and CDR2 SNEGSKA (reference sequence). Trimming took off 4 bases at V and 8 bases at J, with 8 bases between the two ends. The CDR3 extends over 10 amino acids. CDR3 DNA: TGCAGTGCTATGGGACGGGAAGCTTTCTTT. It translates to CSAMGREAFF.

This clonotype was recorded a few times. The rearrangement uses TRBV20-1 and TRBJ2-1; 7 nucleotides line up with TRBD2. V gave up 3 bases and J gave up 4 bases; unmatched junction bases: 6. The germline V gene encodes CDR1 DFQATT and CDR2 SNEGSKA (reference sequence). The CDR3 is 14 amino acids. Here the CDR3 reads CSASERLAYNEQFF. CDR3 DNA sequence: TGCAGTGCTAGTGAGAGACTAGCATACAATGAGCAGTTCTTC.

The chain uses TRBV5-1 and TRBJ2-3; TRBD2 is a possible D gene (5 bases). Germline CDR1 is SGHRS and CDR2 is YFSETQ. The length of the CDR3 is 15 residues. The V end lost 0 bases, the J end lost 0 bases, and 8 bases lay between the germline ends. DNA of the CDR3: TGCGCCAGCAGCTTGGCTTGGACTAGCACAGATACGCAGTATTTT. The encoded protein is CASSLAWTSTDTQYF.

This chain connects TRBV15 to TRBJ2-1, with D unclear. Germline-derived CDR1 and CDR2 are LNHNV and YYDKDF (reference sequence). The CDR3 is 16 residues long. V was shortened by 1 base and J by 7 bases, with 17 bases between the two germline ends. CDR3 in DNA: TGTGCCACCAGCAGAGGAGGCCGGCTCCAGTATAATGAGCAGTTCTTC. This encodes CATSRGGRLQYNEQFF.

With regard to this clonotype: Its ends do not fully match the called genes, so a read error is possible. The chain has TRBV4-1 and TRBJ1-6; D gene ambiguous. Germline V gene sequence: CDR1 MGHRA, CDR2 YSYEKL. This CDR3 region has 13 residues. CDR3 coding DNA: TGTGCCAGCAGCTTAGGTTCCAATTCACCCCTCCACTTT. It is translated as CASSLGSNSPLHF.

This clonotype was recorded at least ten times. The V call is TRBV19, the J call TRBJ2-7; 9 nucleotides line up with TRBD2. This CDR3 contains 14 residues. V lost 3 bases to trimming and J lost 3 bases; unmatched junction nucleotides: 3. CDR1 is LNHDA, CDR2 SQIVND, per germline (reference sequence). CDR3 protein: CASSISSGDYEQYF. The CDR3 nucleotides are TGTGCCAGTAGTATTTCTAGCGGGGACTACGAGCAGTACTTC.

With regard to this clonotype: Its ends do not fully match the called genes, so a read error is possible. The chain employs TRBV7-9 and TRBJ2-2; tentative D call: TRBD1 (6 bases). Per the germline V gene, CDR1 is SEHNR and CDR2 is FQNEAQ (reference sequence). This CDR3 has 17 residues. CDR3 coding DNA: TGTGCCAGCAGCTTACCTACAGGGCGCGGTGGCACCGGGAAGCTGTTTTTT. This translates into CASSLPTGRGGTGKLFF.

This clonotype was recorded a few times. The gene calls are TRBV28 and TRBJ2-6, with D possibly TRBD1 on 6 matching bases. The CDR3 runs to 16 residues. CDR1 MDHEN and CDR2 SYDVKM come from the germline V gene. Trimming took 5 bases from V and 2 from J, leaving 13 bases between them. The CDR3 region has the DNA TGTGCCAGCAGTCCACAGGGTTCACCTGGGGCCAACGTCCTGACTTTC. Translating gives CASSPQGSPGANVLTF.

This chain uses TRBV25-1 with TRBJ1-6; 7 nucleotides agree with TRBD1. The germline gives CDR1 MGHDK, CDR2 SYGVNS. This CDR3 has 15 residues. The junction had 11 bases not matched to a gene; V was cut back by 5 bases and J by 10 bases. The CDR3 sequence: CASSLGGQGESPLHF. The CDR3 DNA reads TGTGCCAGCAGTTTAGGGGGTCAGGGGGAGTCACCCCTCCACTTT.

The rearrangement links TRBV20-1 to TRBJ1-2; 7 nucleotides match TRBD1. CDR3 size: 11 residues. The germline CDR1 and CDR2 sequences are DFQATT and SNEGSKA (reference sequence). The junction had 3 bases not matched to a gene; V was cut back by 6 bases and J by 5 bases. Here the CDR3 reads CSATGVYGYTF. The CDR3 bases are TGCAGTGCAACAGGGGTTTATGGCTACACCTTC.

This clonotype was seen at least ten times. The rearrangement uses TRBV6-6 and TRBJ2-1, with D unresolved. V lost 0 bases to trimming and J lost 0 bases, with 12 bases between them. From germline, CDR1 is MNHNY and CDR2 SVGAGI (reference sequence). This CDR3 has 17 residues. The CDR3 region has the DNA TGTGCCAGCAGTTACTCCCCAGAAAACCTCTCCTACAATGAGCAGTTCTTC. Translation gives CASSYSPENLSYNEQFF.

This clonotype was seen a few times. The rearrangement joins TRBV3-1 to TRBJ2-7; D is possibly TRBD2 (5 bases). Germline CDR1 and CDR2: LGHDT and YNNKEL (reference sequence). Between the trimmed V and J ends, which lost 4 bases and 0 bases, there was a span of 10 bases. The CDR3 covers 14 residues. CDR3 bases: TGTGCCAGCAGCCCCGCGGGCCTCTCCTACGAGCAGTACTTC. It encodes CASSPAGLSYEQYF.

The rearrangement joins TRBV7-9 to TRBJ1-2, with a weak D call TRBD1 (5 bases). V dropped 7 bases and J dropped 8 bases, with 17 bases sitting between them. The V gene's germline CDR1 is SEHNR and CDR2 FQNEAQ (reference sequence). The CDR3 is made up of 13 amino acids. The CDR3 DNA reads TGTGCCAGCACCGGGTCCGGGACTCACGGCTACACCTTC. It encodes CASTGSGTHGYTF.

This clonotype was seen a handful of times. The V gene is TRBV7-9, the J gene TRBJ2-5; a possible D gene is TRBD2 (7 bases). With 10 bases removed from V and 5 bases from J, the gap between germline ends came to 17 bases. There are 13 residues in the CDR3. Looked up from germline, CDR1 is SEHNR and CDR2 is FQNEAQ (reference sequence). The CDR3 is CATSGGAWETQYF. The CDR3 region has the DNA TGTGCCACCAGTGGGGGGGCGTGGGAGACCCAGTACTTC.

As regards this clonotype: A junction end diverges from the germline sequence, so it may reflect a read error. Here the CDR3 DNA reads TGTGCTAGCAGCAGATGGTCTAGCGGATACAATGAGCAGTTCTTC. Its protein is CASSRWSSGYNEQFF. The rearrangement links TRBV7-7 to TRBJ2-1; TRBD2 matches 7 bases. The CDR3 loop spans 15 amino acids. Germline loops: CDR1 SSHAT, CDR2 FNYEAQ (reference sequence).

The chain joins TRBV19 to TRBJ2-7, with 7 bases fitting TRBD1. With V trimmed by 8 bases and J by 0 bases, 25 bases remained unmatched. The CDR3 spans 20 residues. CDR1 LNHDA and CDR2 SQIVND come from the germline V gene (reference sequence). The CDR3 loop is CASSIDSRDSSGKSSYEQYF. CDR3 bases: TGTGCCAGTTCTATCGACTCCCGGGACAGCTCGGGGAAAAGCTCCTACGAGCAGTACTTC.